A single sample is the source of the 23 T cell receptor beta chains below, sequenced in a study of CD8+ T cells in alopecia areata. Sorting of pooled cutaneous lymph node cells was based on CD4, CD8alpha, NKG2D, NKG2ACE and other markers. cDNA prepared by RNA extraction and subsequent reverse transcription served as the template for sequencing. Libraries were prepared by immunoSEQ multiplex PCR; TCRdb keeps only in-frame clonotypes and omits some of them. Singletons are absent from the sample, which has under 350,000 clones. Material: CD4+ T cells sorted from a lymph node. Receptor source: a C3H/HeJ mouse with alopecia areata. MHC haplotype of the mouse line: H2-k.

With regard to this clone: The gene symbols are mouse symbols. The read falls 4 residues short of the CDR3 end, and the missing part is taken from the germline J gene. The chain employs TRBV13-1 and TRBJ2-3, with 8 positions matching TRBD1. From germline, CDR1 is NSHNY and CDR2 SYGAGN. CDR3 length: 14 amino acids. The J segment lost 0 bases and the V segment lost 7 bases, leaving 4 bases of the junction unmatched. The CDR3 bases that were read are TGTGCCAGCGGAAGGGACAGGAGTGCAGAA. This translates into CASGRDRSAE. The full CDR3 is CASGRDRSAETLYF.

This clone was detected a few times. Germline and genes here are mouse. The read comes to an end 4 residues before the CDR3 does, leaving the germline J gene to fill in the end. This chain connects TRBV5 to TRBJ2-2; 7 bases map to TRBD1. The J segment lost 2 bases and the V segment lost 0 bases, leaving 0 bases of the junction unmatched. The CDR3 is 15 amino acids. The germline CDR1 and CDR2 sequences are LGHNA and YNLKQL (reference sequence). The CDR3 is CASSQETGNTGQLYF. CDR3 DNA (partial): TGTGCCAGCAGCCAAGAGACAGGGAACACCGGG.

Concerning this clone itself: The genes and germline here are from mouse. The read stops 4 residues short of the end of the CDR3; the missing end is completed from the germline J gene. This chain joins TRBV13-3 and TRBJ1-1; 10 bases fit TRBD1. V was clipped by 3 bases and J by 4 bases; unmatched bases: 3. The CDR3 consists of 14 residues. Germline lookup yields CDR1 NNHDY and CDR2 SYVADS. The CDR3 DNA, read in part, is TGTGCCAGCAGTGGACAGGGGGCGGCCACA. Translation gives CASSGQGAAT. The whole CDR3 reads CASSGQGAATEVFF.

This clone was seen more than once but under ten times. The gene names here belong to mouse. The read terminates 4 residues ahead of where the CDR3 ends, so the germline J gene completes it. The V gene is TRBV13-1, the J gene TRBJ1-1; D possibly corresponds to TRBD1 (5 bases). The germline V gene has CDR1 NSHNY and CDR2 SYGAGN. Trimming removed 5 bases from V and 0 bases from J, with 11 bases in between. CDR3 length: 14 residues. CDR3 region: CASRGGFANTEVFF. The CDR3 bases that were read are TGTGCCAGCAGGGGGGGGTTTGCAAACACA.

This clone was seen repeatedly, ten times or more. At one end, the junction sequence differs from germline, possibly due to a read error. Mouse germline and gene names are used. From the germline J gene comes the end of the CDR3, since the read stops 4 residues before it. The rearrangement uses TRBV17 and TRBJ2-2; D may be TRBD1 (7 bases). Germline V gene sequence: CDR1 MNHDT, CDR2 YYDKIL. The CDR3 extends over 16 amino acids. CDR3: CASRSRAGGNTGQLYF. CDR3 bases read: TGTGCTAGCCGTAGCCGGGCAGGGGGGAACACCGGG.

The sample holds a few counts of this clone. The genes are named according to mouse. The missing CDR3 end, 4 residues past where the read stops, is filled in from the germline J gene. J is TRBJ2-3 and V is TRBV13-3; no firm D call. V dropped 4 bases and J dropped 0 bases, with 9 bases sitting between them. The germline V gene has CDR1 NNHDY and CDR2 SYVADS. The CDR3 has 14 amino acids. The DNA read from the CDR3 is TGTGCCAGCAGTCGACTCACTAGTGCAGAA. It encodes CASSRLTSAE. The entire CDR3 protein reads CASSRLTSAETLYF.

This clone was observed at least ten times. All gene names here are mouse names. The CDR3 is cut off 4 residues early in the read; its end comes from the germline J gene. The identical CDR3 is also encoded by other nucleotide sequences in the sample. The chain recombines TRBV13-2 with TRBJ2-1; TRBD2 matches 7 bases. The CDR3 sequence is 15 residues long. Germline CDR1 and CDR2: NNHNN and SYGAGS (reference sequence). The J segment lost 4 bases and the V segment lost 0 bases, leaving 4 bases of the junction unmatched. CDR3 DNA, as far as it was read: TGTGCCAGCGGTGATGCGGGGGGGTCTTATGCT. It yields the protein CASGDAGGSYA. The full CDR3 is CASGDAGGSYAEQFF.

This clone has a handful of counts. Mouse germline and gene names are used. The read gets to within 4 residues of the CDR3 end, and the germline J gene fills in the rest. The rearrangement joins TRBV14 to TRBJ1-2; TRBD1 matches at 10 bases. This CDR3 has 16 residues. Losses at the gene ends were 2 bases for V and 0 bases for J; bases not matched to a gene: 4. Germline V lookup: CDR1 SGHDT, CDR2 FRDEAV. The sequenced part of the CDR3 DNA is TGTGCCAGCAGTTTAGACAGGGGGCGGGCAAACTCC. This gives the protein CASSLDRGRANS. The whole CDR3 region reads CASSLDRGRANSDYTF.

Worth noting for this clone: The gene names given are mouse names. The read ends 4 residues early relative to the CDR3; the germline J gene fills the gap. The chain is built from TRBV14 and TRBJ2-5, with 9 bases that match TRBD2. V dropped 5 bases and J dropped 2; count of bases not matched to a gene: 3. This CDR3 is 14 amino acids long. Germline loops: CDR1 SGHDT, CDR2 FRDEAV. The covered CDR3 bases are TGTGCCAGCAGAACGGACTGGGGCCAAGAC. Its protein is CASRTDWGQD. In full, the CDR3 reads CASRTDWGQDTQYF.

This clone has a handful of counts. The genes and germline here are from mouse. Coverage ceases 4 residues before the CDR3 finishes, and the germline J gene fills in the end. This chain links TRBV1 with TRBJ2-1; 8 bases line up with TRBD1. Germline CDR1 is NSQYPW and CDR2 is LRSPGD (reference sequence). The CDR3 is 16 amino acids. V gave up 0 bases and J gave up 1 base; unmatched junction bases: 2. The CDR3 is CTCSADRQGNYAEQFF. The part of the CDR3 DNA that was read is TGCACCTGCAGTGCAGACAGACAGGGGAACTATGCT. Based on the CDR3 plus reference TRBV1 and TRBJ2-1, the full variable domain is VTLLEQNPRWRLVPRGQAVNLRCILKNSQYPWMSWYQQDLQKQLQWLFTLRSPGDKEVKSLPGADYLATRVTDTELRLQVANMSQGRTLYCTCSADRQGNYAEQFFGPGTRLTVL.

In its sample, this clone was seen a few times. The gene names given are mouse names. The read falls 4 residues short of the CDR3 end, and the missing part is taken from the germline J gene. This chain links TRBV1 with TRBJ2-4; 8 bases line up with TRBD2. Germline CDR1 reads NSQYPW; CDR2 reads LRSPGD (reference sequence). Trimming took 1 base from V and 2 from J; bases not matched to a gene: 5. CDR3 length equals 16 residues. CDR3 protein: CTCSAGGGAVQNTLYF. The sequenced CDR3 bases are TGCACCTGCAGTGCAGGGGGGGGCGCGGTTCAAAAC. Full variable domain (rest looked up from reference TRBV1 and TRBJ2-4): VTLLEQNPRWRLVPRGQAVNLRCILKNSQYPWMSWYQQDLQKQLQWLFTLRSPGDKEVKSLPGADYLATRVTDTELRLQVANMSQGRTLYCTCSAGGGAVQNTLYFGAGTRLSVL.

This clone appeared a few times. The gene names here belong to mouse. Coverage ceases 4 residues before the CDR3 finishes, and the germline J gene fills in the end. The gene calls are TRBV13-2 and TRBJ2-1; 13 bases agree with TRBD2. CDR3 length: 17 amino acids. Looked up from germline, CDR1 is NNHNN and CDR2 is SYGAGS (reference sequence). The J segment lost 4 bases and the V segment lost 1 base, leaving 5 bases of the junction unmatched. The part of the CDR3 DNA that was read is TGTGCCAGCGGTGATAGCCGGGACTGGGGGGGTTATGCT. It yields the protein CASGDSRDWGGYA. The full-length CDR3 reads as CASGDSRDWGGYAEQFF.

About this clone itself: The gene symbols are mouse symbols. The read ends 4 residues shy of where the CDR3 ends; the end is completed using the germline J gene. The chain recombines TRBV19 with TRBJ2-1; TRBD2 matches at 10 bases. The germline gives CDR1 FNHDT, CDR2 SITEND (reference sequence). The CDR3 is 16 amino acids. The CDR3 bases that were read are TGTGCCAGCAGTATGGGGCTGGGGGGGCGCGGAGCT. Translation gives CASSMGLGGRGA. The entire CDR3 is CASSMGLGGRGAEQFF.

This clone was counted between two and nine times. The gene names here belong to mouse. At the DNA level, this CDR3 is encoded by other sequences in the same sample as well. CDR3 DNA, as far as it was read: TGTGCCAGCAGTGGTGACAGTCCA. Its translation is CASSGDSP. Given in full, the CDR3 is CASSGDSPEVFF. V gene TRBV13-3 combines with J gene TRBJ1-1, with a weak D call TRBD1 (5 bases). The observed sequence ends 4 residues before the CDR3 terminus, with the missing tail filled in from the germline J gene. Germline lookup yields CDR1 NNHDY and CDR2 SYVADS. CDR3 length equals 12 residues.

The sample holds a few counts of this clone. Genes and germline are mouse. Other DNA sequences within the sample encode an identical CDR3. Here the CDR3 reads CASSILGLNYAEQFF. The sequenced part of the CDR3 DNA is TGTGCCAGCAGTATTCTGGGGCTTAACTATGCT. This chain uses TRBV19 with TRBJ2-1; maybe TRBD2 (6 bases). The read gets to within 4 residues of the CDR3 end, and the germline J gene fills in the rest. Between the trimmed V and J ends, which lost 2 bases and 0 bases, there was a span of 9 bases. The CDR3 contains 15 residues. Germline CDR1 FNHDT, CDR2 SITEND (reference sequence).

This clone was detected ten times or more. Here the gene names and germline are mouse. CDR3 protein: CASSRENRYTEVFF. The CDR3 DNA, read in part, is TGTGCTAGCAGTAGAGAAAACAGGTACACA. The chain joins TRBV17 to TRBJ1-1, with D possibly matching TRBD1 (5 bases). The CDR3 is cut off 4 residues early in the read; its end comes from the germline J gene. Trimming took 0 bases from V and 3 from J, leaving 8 bases between them. Germline V gives CDR1 MNHDT, CDR2 YYDKIL. The CDR3 contains 14 residues.

Details on this clone: Gene names refer to mouse genes. Incomplete CDR3 DNA: TGTGCTAGCAGCCCCCAATATAATTCGCCC. This sequence encodes CASSPQYNSP. The whole CDR3 reads CASSPQYNSPLYF. The chain carries TRBV29 and TRBJ1-6, with no clear D. The observed sequence ends 3 residues before the CDR3 terminus, with the missing tail filled in from the germline J gene. TRBJ1-6 is an ORF, with its function uncertain. The CDR3 runs 13 residues. Germline CDR1 reads MSHET; CDR2 reads SYDVDS. V was shortened by 6 bases and J by 4 bases, with 7 bases between the two germline ends.

This clone showed up just a few times. Mouse germline and gene names are used. The read stops 4 residues short of the end of the CDR3; the missing end is completed from the germline J gene. This rearrangement joins TRBV13-3 to TRBJ2-2; TRBD1 might be the D (6 bases). This CDR3 contains 13 residues. V was clipped by 3 bases and J by 6 bases, with 9 bases between them. Germline V gene data show CDR1 as NNHDY and CDR2 as SYVADS. The sequenced CDR3 bases are TGTGCCAGCAGTGTACAGGGCCCCGGG. Residues: CASSVQGPG. The whole CDR3 protein reads CASSVQGPGQLYF.

The table lists this clone with many counts. Germline and genes: mouse. With the read ending 4 residues before the CDR3 end, the germline J gene is used to fill in that end. The gene calls are TRBV17 and TRBJ2-5, with 10 bases lining up with TRBD2. CDR1 and CDR2 from the germline V gene are MNHDT and YYDKIL. This CDR3 is 14 amino acids long. CDR3 sequence: CASSRLGGRDTQYF. Partial CDR3 DNA: TGTGCTAGCAGTAGACTGGGGGGGCGCGAC.

Remarks on this clone: Genes here carry mouse names. The missing CDR3 end, 4 residues past where the read stops, is filled in from the germline J gene. Other nucleotide sequences from this sample produce the same CDR3. The chain employs TRBV19 and TRBJ2-3; possible D gene TRBD2, 6 bases. The ends were cut back, 1 base at V and 0 bases at J, with 9 bases in the middle. The length of the CDR3 is 15 residues. The germline V gene has CDR1 FNHDT and CDR2 SITEND (reference sequence). CDR3 DNA (partial): TGTGCCAGCAGTATAAGAGGGACTAGTGCAGAA. It encodes CASSIRGTSAE. The whole CDR3 region reads CASSIRGTSAETLYF.

This clone was seen a few times. Any gene name here is a mouse gene name. The CDR3 extends 4 residues past the end of the read, so its final part is completed from the germline J gene. In the same sample, other DNA sequences code for this CDR3. This rearrangement joins TRBV2 to TRBJ2-5, with TRBD2 as a possible D gene (7 bases). Germline loops: CDR1 LGHNA, CDR2 YSYQKL. V was pared by 0 bases and J by 2 bases, with 9 bases between. The length of the CDR3 is 15 residues. Incomplete CDR3 DNA: TGTGCCAGCAGCCAAGAGGGGGGCGGCCAAGAC. Its protein is CASSQEGGGQD. The CDR3 in its entirety is CASSQEGGGQDTQYF.

There are a few counts of this clone. The gene names here belong to mouse. The read halts 4 residues ahead of the CDR3 end, with the missing end drawn from the germline J gene. The chain has TRBV19 and TRBJ2-1, with 9 bases aligning to TRBD2. This CDR3 is 14 amino acids long. Germline trimming cut 7 bases from V and 1 base from J; bases unmatched to any gene: 3. Looked up from germline, CDR1 is FNHDT and CDR2 is SITEND (reference sequence). CDR3 loop: CASALGGNYAEQFF. The sequenced part of the CDR3 DNA is TGTGCCAGCGCTCTGGGGGGGAACTATGCT. Using reference TRBV19 and TRBJ2-1 for the parts outside the CDR3, the full variable domain is GGIITQTPKFLIGQEGQKLTLKCQQNFNHDTMYWYRQDSGKGLRLIYYSITENDLQKGDLSEGYDASREKKSSFSLTVTSAQKNEMAVFLCASALGGNYAEQFFGPGTRLTVL.

This clone has a handful of counts. The gene symbols are mouse symbols. The CDR3 end falls 4 residues outside the read, so it is completed with the germline J gene. Other DNA sequences in this specimen translate into the identical CDR3. This chain connects TRBV13-2 to TRBJ2-1, with 9 bases fitting TRBD1. The CDR3 loop spans 13 amino acids. With 5 bases clipped from V and 4 bases from J, the junction kept 1 base outside the gene matches. CDR1 is NNHNN and CDR2 is SYGAGS in the germline V gene (reference sequence). The CDR3 protein is CASGGTGYAEQFF. The sequenced CDR3 bases are TGTGCCAGCGGAGGGACAGGGTATGCT.